Included here is one T cell receptor beta chain sequence, with context. The antigen is unknown. This record comes from a study of blood T cells in healthy people across ages. Study overall: The capture of about one barcoded beta molecule per two T cells was achieved by template switching.

Whenever a sample was processed, at least 6.5 million PBMCs were isolated. The CDR3 is 16 amino acids. Trimming removed 1 base at V and 4 bases at J, with 14 bases between. From germline, CDR1 is SEHNR and CDR2 FQNEAQ (reference sequence). Using a J-beta primer mix together with a sample-barcoded 5' primer, a second PCR was run for roughly 6 to 11 cycles. Each cDNA molecule was tagged by a template-switch adaptor with 12 random nucleotides. TCRdb re-derived calls from the 5' RACE reads in MiXCR, one entry per CDR3 protein. The data show 920,000 or so distinct CDR3 sequences, 40% to 55% seen once. Broader study findings: Using unsorted PBMCs precluded a conclusive naive versus antigen-experienced comparison.

Sequenced material: blood. The V call is TRBV7-9, the J call TRBJ2-4, with TRBD1 as a possible D gene (6 bases). The sequence was obtained from a woman aged 55 to 70 in good health. CDR3 DNA: TGTGCCAGCAGCTTAGAAGGACGGCAGGGGAAAAACATTCAGTACTTC. Translated, it gives CASSLEGRQGKNIQYF.